A single sample is the source of the 6 T cell receptor beta chains below, sequenced in a study of cytomegalovirus exposure and HLA in healthy donors. PCR amplification relied on 60 Vbeta primers (plus 13 Jbeta primers). Profiling relied on immunoSEQ multiplex PCR, and the TCRdb table lists in-frame clones only, not all of them. The sample lists about 150,000 clones; over 80% were seen once. Sequenced sample: PBMCs. Receptor source: a woman aged 18-30 years in good health and CMV-seronegative.

This clone was seen a single time. The gene calls are TRBV5-1 and TRBJ1-1; D might be TRBD1 (5 bases). The CDR3 has 14 residues. From germline, CDR1 is SGHRS and CDR2 YFSETQ. V lost 6 bases, J lost 1 base, and 13 bases lay in between. The CDR3 region has the DNA TGCGCCAGCAATAAGGGAGGGGCGAACACTGAAGCTTTCTTT. Amino acid sequence: CASNKGGANTEAFF.

The chain uses TRBV19 and TRBJ2-5; D might be TRBD2 (7 bases). Germline V CDR1 and CDR2: LNHDA, SQIVND (reference sequence). The CDR3 extends over 13 amino acids. Trimming removed 3 bases at V and 5 bases at J, with 10 bases between. CDR3 DNA sequence: TGTGCCAGTAGTATGGGGGGGCCGGAGACCCAGTACTTC. Translated, it gives CASSMGGPETQYF.

CDR3 region: CASSERRQGTGTVYTEAFF. In DNA, the CDR3 is TGTGCCAGCAGTGAAAGGAGGCAAGGAACCGGGACAGTCTACACTGAAGCTTTCTTT. The V and J genes are TRBV6-1 and TRBJ1-1, with 7 bases aligning to TRBD1. Germline CDR1 MNHNS, CDR2 SASEGT. Losses at the gene ends were 2 bases for V and 3 bases for J; bases not matched to a gene: 18. The CDR3 extends over 19 amino acids.

This sequence joins TRBV28 and TRBJ2-7, with TRBD1 matching over 9 bases. The length of the CDR3 is 13 residues. With V trimmed by 4 bases and J by 3 bases, 1 base remained unmatched. Germline-derived CDR1 and CDR2 are MDHEN and SYDVKM. As DNA, the CDR3 is TGTGCCAGCAGTTCGACAGGGGGCTACGAGCAGTACTTC. This encodes CASSSTGGYEQYF. The full variable domain, its missing parts supplied by reference TRBV28 and TRBJ2-7, is DVKVTQSSRYLVKRTGEKVFLECVQDMDHENMFWYRQDPGLGLRLIYFSYDVKMKEKGDIPEGYSVSREKKERFSLILESASTNQTSMYLCASSSTGGYEQYFGPGTRLTVT.

The chain employs TRBV10-3 and TRBJ1-1, with D hard to call. Trimming cost V 0 bases and J 5 bases, with 7 bases left between them. From germline, CDR1 is ENHRY and CDR2 SYGVKD. CDR3 size: 13 residues. CDR3 coding DNA: TGTGCCATCAGTGAGTCGTGGAGGACTGAAGCTTTCTTT. It translates to CAISESWRTEAFF.

Turning to this clone: An end of the junction does not agree with germline; a read error may underlie this. The V call is TRBV7-3, the J call TRBJ1-1, with 9 bases that match TRBD1. Germline V gives CDR1 SGHTA, CDR2 FQGTGA. The CDR3 has 12 amino acids. CDR3 amino acids: CASSFWTGDLHF. CDR3 DNA sequence: TGTGCCAGCAGCTTTTGGACAGGGGATTTACATTTT.